Listed below are T cell receptor beta chains from one sample, sequenced in a study of regulatory T cells in long-lasting Graves disease. TCRdb processed the multiplex PCR reads anew with MiXCR; each CDR3 protein has one entry. The sample yields roughly 420,000 distinct CDR3 sequences, 14% seen once. These same records also appear under a second study, on T cells in Graves' hyperthyroidism and ophthalmopathy.

The sequences come from peripheral blood mononuclear cells (PBMCs), collected at new diagnosis, from a patient treated with antithyroid drugs. The receptors were sampled from a woman in her fifties or sixties with Graves disease. Each CDR3 is given with its conserved first and last residue. Fields, in order: V gene, CDR3 protein.

>TRBV11-2
CASSLDPGSGGRQFF
>TRBV10-1
CASSELSLYRVSAKPQHF
>TRBV5-5
CASSPRVGTRDEQFF
>TRBV6-2/TRBV6-3
CASSYPTGRATNEKLFF
>TRBV28
CASIYSGRDTGELFF
>TRBV7-9
CASSPVAGEETQYF
>TRBV6-2/TRBV6-3
CASSSTQKEDTQYF
>TRBV9
CASSVAGTGNQPQHF
>TRBV19
CASSIEVGVVYGELFF
>TRBV27
CASSSVRETDTQYF
>TRBV3-1
CASSQRSSGTVTGELFF
>TRBV7-3
CASSLTGLMNTGELFF
>TRBV19
CASSIPDRINEQFF
>TRBV3-1
CASSSDRDRAQGYTF
>TRBV24-1
CATSVAGSSYNEQFF
>TRBV7-9
CASSWGQDTEAFF
>TRBV20-1
CSASSGVGAYEQYF
>TRBV11-2
CASRPLLVSAGANVLTF
>TRBV7-9
CASSRGQNTEAFF
>TRBV6-2/TRBV6-3
CASSERAGRPQHF
>TRBV5-1
CASSFASGQNNEQFF
>TRBV3-1
CASSQAGLADSYEQYF
>TRBV7-3
CASGSSGASSTGELFF
>TRBV28
CASSTQGLGNSPLHF
>TRBV9
CASSAPRGGARGTEAFF
>TRBV2
CASSDDYRDRGGSGANVLTF
>TRBV11-2
CASSNSIRGETQYF
>TRBV6-4
CASSDSRTAIKFYGYTF
>TRBV24-1
CATGEDYTDTQYF